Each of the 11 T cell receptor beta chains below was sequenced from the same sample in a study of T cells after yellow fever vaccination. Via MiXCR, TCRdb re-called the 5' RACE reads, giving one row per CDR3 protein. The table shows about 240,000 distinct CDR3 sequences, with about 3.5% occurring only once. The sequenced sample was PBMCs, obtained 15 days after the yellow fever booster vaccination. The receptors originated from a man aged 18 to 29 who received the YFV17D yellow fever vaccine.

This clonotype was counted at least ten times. The CDR3 is CASSLARGSHAASSYEQYV. CDR3 in DNA: TGTGCCAGCAGCTTAGCGCGCGGTTCCCATGCTGCGAGCTCCTACGAGCAGTACGTC. V usage is TRBV7-2 and J usage is TRBJ2-7; no reliable D call. The CDR3 spans 19 residues. Trimming took 0 bases from V and 0 from J, leaving 21 bases between them. The germline gives CDR1 SGHTA, CDR2 FQGNSA.

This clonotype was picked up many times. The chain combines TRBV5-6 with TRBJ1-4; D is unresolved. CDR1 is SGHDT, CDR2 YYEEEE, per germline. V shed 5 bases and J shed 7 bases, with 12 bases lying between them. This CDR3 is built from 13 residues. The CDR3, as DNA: TGTGCCAGCAGTTGGGCTCGTGGTGAAAAACTGTTTTTT. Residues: CASSWARGEKLFF.

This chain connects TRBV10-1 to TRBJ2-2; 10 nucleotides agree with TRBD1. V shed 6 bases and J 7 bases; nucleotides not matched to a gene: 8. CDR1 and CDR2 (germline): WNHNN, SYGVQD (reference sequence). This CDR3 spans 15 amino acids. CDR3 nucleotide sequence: TGCGCCAGCAGGGCTGACAGGGGGCCTAGCGGGGAGCTGTTTTTT. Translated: CASRADRGPSGELFF.

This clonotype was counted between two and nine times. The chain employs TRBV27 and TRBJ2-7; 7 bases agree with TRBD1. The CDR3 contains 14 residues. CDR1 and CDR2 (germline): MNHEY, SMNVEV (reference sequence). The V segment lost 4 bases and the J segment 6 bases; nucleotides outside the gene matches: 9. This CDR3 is CASSSGQVRGEQYV. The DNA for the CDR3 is TGTGCCAGCAGTTCCGGACAGGTCCGGGGCGAGCAGTACGTC.

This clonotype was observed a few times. The CDR3 spells CASSRWQVNTEAFF. CDR3 bases: TGTGCCAGCAGCCGCTGGCAGGTGAACACTGAAGCTTTCTTT. This chain joins TRBV13 and TRBJ1-1; D remains ambiguous. CDR1 is PRHDT, CDR2 FYEKMQ, per germline (reference sequence). This CDR3 has 14 residues. The germline V and J ends were trimmed by 5 bases and 0 bases, with 10 bases remaining between them.

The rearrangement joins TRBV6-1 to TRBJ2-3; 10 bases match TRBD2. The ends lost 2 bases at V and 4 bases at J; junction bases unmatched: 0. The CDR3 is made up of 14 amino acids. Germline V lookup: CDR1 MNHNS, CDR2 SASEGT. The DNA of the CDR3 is TGTGCCAGCAGTGAAAGCGGGGGGGCAGATACGCAGTATTTT. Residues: CASSESGGADTQYF.

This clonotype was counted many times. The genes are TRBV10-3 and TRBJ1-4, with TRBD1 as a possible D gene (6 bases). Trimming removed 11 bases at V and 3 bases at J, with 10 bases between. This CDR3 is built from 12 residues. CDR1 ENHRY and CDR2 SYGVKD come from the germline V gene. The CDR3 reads CAAGQSNEKLFF. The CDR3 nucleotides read TGTGCCGCCGGACAGTCTAATGAAAAACTGTTTTTT.

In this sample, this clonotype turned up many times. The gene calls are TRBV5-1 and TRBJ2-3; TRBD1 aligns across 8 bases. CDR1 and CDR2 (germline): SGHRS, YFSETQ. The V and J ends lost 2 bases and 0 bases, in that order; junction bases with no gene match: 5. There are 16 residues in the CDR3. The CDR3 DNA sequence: TGCGCCAGCAGCTTTCTCGGACAGGGAAGCACAGATACGCAGTATTTT. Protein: CASSFLGQGSTDTQYF.

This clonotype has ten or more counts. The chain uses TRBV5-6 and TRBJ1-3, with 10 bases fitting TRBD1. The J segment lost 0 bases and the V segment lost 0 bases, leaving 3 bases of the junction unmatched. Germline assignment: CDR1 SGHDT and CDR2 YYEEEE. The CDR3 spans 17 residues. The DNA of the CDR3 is TGTGCCAGCAGCTTGGGGGGGACAGGGGACTCTGGAAACACCATATATTTT. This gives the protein CASSLGGTGDSGNTIYF.

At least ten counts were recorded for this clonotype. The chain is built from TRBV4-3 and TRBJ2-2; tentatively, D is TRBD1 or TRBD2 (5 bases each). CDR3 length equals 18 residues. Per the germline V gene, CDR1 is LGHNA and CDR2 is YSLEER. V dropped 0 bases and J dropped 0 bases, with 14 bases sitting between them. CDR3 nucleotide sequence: TGCGCCAGCAGCCAAGACCCCGCCGGGACCTCGAACACCGGGGAGCTGTTTTTT. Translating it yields CASSQDPAGTSNTGELFF.

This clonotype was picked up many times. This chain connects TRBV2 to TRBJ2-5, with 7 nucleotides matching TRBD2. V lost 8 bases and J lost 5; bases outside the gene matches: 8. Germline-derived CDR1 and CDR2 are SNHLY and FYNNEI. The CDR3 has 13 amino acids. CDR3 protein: CASDPGGRETQYF. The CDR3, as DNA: TGTGCCAGCGATCCGGGGGGAAGGGAGACCCAGTACTTC.